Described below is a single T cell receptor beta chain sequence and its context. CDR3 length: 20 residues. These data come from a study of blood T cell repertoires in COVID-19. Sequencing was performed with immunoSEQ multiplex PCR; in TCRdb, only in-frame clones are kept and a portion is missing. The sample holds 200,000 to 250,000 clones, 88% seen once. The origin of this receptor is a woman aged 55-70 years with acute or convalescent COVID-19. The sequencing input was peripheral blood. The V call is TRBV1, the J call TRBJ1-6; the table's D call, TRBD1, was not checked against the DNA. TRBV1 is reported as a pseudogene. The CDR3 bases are TGCACCAGCAGCCAAGTTTGGACAGGGCTATTGGAGGGTCACAATTCACCCCTCCACTTT. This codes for CTSSQVWTGLLEGHNSPLHF.